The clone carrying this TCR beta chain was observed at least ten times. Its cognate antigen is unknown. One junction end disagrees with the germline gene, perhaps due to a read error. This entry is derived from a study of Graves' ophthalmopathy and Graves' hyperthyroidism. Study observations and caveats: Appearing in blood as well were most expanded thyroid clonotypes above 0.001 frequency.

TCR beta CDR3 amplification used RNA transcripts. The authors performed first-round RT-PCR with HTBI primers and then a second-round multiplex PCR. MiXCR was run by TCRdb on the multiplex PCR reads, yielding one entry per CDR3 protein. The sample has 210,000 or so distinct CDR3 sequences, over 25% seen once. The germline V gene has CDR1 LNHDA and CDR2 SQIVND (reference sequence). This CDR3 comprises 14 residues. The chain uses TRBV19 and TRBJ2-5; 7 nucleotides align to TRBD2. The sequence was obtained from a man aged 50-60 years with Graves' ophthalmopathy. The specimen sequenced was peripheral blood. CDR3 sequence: CASNSGTNQETRYF. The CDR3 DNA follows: TGTGCCAGTAACTCCGGGACTAACCAAGAGACCCGGTACTTC.